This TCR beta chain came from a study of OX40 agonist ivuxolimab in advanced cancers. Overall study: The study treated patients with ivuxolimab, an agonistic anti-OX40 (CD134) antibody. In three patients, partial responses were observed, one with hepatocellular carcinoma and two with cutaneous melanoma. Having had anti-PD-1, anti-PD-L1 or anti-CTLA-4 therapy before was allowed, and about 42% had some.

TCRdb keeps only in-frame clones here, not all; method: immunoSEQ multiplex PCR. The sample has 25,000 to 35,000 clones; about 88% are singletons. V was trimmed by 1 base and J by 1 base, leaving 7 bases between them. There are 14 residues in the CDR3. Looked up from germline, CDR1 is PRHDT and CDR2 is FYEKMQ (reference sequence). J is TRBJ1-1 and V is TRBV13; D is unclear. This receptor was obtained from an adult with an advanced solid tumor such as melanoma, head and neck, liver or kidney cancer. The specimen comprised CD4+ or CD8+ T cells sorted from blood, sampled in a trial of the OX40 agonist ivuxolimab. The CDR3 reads CASSLVEANTEAFF. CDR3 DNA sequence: TGTGCCAGCAGCTTAGTTGAAGCGAACACTGAAGCTTTCTTT. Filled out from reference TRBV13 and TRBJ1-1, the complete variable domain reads AAGVIQSPRHLIKEKRETATLKCYPIPRHDTVYWYQQGPGQDPQFLISFYEKMQSDKGSIPDRFSAQQFSDYHSELNMSSLELGDSALYFCASSLVEANTEAFFGQGTRLTVV.